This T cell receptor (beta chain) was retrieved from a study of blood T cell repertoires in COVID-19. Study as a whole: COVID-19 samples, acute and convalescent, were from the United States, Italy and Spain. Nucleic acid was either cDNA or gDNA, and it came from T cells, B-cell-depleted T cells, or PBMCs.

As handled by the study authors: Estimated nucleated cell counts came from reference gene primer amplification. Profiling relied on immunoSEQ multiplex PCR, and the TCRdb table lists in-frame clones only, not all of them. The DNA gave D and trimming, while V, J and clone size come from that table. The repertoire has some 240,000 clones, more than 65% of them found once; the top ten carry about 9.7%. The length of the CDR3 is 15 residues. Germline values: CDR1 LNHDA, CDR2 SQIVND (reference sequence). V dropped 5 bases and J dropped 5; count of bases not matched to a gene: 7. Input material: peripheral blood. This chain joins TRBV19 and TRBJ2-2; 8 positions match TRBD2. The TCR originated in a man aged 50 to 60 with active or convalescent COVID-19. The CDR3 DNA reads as TGTGCCAGTAGTTTCAGCGGGAGCAGAACCGGGGAGCTGTTTTTT. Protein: CASSFSGSRTGELFF.